Sequencing of this TCR beta chain was carried out in a study of identical twins. Overall study findings and caveats: Fewer insertions were carried by abundant cord blood beta clonotypes, but none was seen in memory repertoires.

The CDR3 runs 15 residues. V lost 6 bases, J lost 7 bases, and 22 bases lay in between. TCRdb recomputed calls from the 5' RACE reads with MiXCR, one row per CDR3 protein. The sample has approximately 500,000 distinct CDR3 sequences, approximately 25% seen once; the top ten hold about 2.7%. This clonotype was seen more than once but under ten times. Its antigen is not identified. These same records also appear under a second study, on T cells expressing NK-cell markers. That source reports: Whether expanded NKG2C+ T cell clones were HCMV specific stayed uncertain.

The J gene is TRBJ2-7, the V gene TRBV12-3 or TRBV12-4; D may match TRBD1 or TRBD2 (7 bases each). The sample comprised CD4+ T cells sorted from blood. The clonotype comes from a woman aged 18 to 35 in good health. CDR3 DNA sequence: TGTGCCAGCAGCCCCAGACAGGGAGGGAATCGGGAGCAGTACTTC. It specifies CASSPRQGGNREQYF.